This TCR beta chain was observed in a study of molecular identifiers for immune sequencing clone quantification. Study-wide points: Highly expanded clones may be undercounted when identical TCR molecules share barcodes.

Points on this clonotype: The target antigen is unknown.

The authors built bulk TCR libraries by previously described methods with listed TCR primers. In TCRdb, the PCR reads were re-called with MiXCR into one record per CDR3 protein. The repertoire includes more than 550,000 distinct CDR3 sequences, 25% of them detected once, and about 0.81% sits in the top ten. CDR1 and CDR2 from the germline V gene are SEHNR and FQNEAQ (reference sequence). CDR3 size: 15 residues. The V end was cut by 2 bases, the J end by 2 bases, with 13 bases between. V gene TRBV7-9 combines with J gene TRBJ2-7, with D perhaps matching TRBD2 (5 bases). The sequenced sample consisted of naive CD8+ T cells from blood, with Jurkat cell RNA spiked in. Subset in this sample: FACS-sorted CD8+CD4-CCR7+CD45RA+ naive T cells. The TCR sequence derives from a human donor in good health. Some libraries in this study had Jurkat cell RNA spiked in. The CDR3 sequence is CASSLSPPGAYEQYF. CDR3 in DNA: TGTGCCAGCAGCTTAAGTCCCCCCGGGGCCTACGAGCAGTACTTC. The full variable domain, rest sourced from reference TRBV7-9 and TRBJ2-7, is DTGVSQNPRHKITKRGQNVTFRCDPISEHNRLYWYRQTLGQGPEFLTYFQNEAQLEKSRLLSDRFSAERPKGSFSTLEIQRTEQGDSAMYLCASSLSPPGAYEQYFGPGTRLTVT.